The sequence of this T cell receptor (beta chain) was determined in a study of cytomegalovirus exposure and HLA in healthy donors. Germline V gene data show CDR1 as KGHSH and CDR2 as LQKENI. The CDR3 length is 15 residues. The J segment lost 6 bases and the V segment lost 1 base, leaving 3 bases of the junction unmatched. 60 Vbeta and 13 Jbeta primers were used in PCR. Some clones are missing from TCRdb's copy, which holds only in-frame ones; the method was immunoSEQ multiplex PCR. The sample consists of 120,000 or so clones, around 86% of them appearing once. The receptor was derived from a woman between 35 and 50 years old in good health and CMV-seronegative. The sample taken for sequencing was PBMCs. The V call is TRBV18, the J call TRBJ1-6; 7 bases map to TRBD1. CDR3 DNA sequence: TGTGCCAGCTCACCACGTCGGGACAGTAATTCACCCCTCCACTTT. Protein product: CASSPRRDSNSPLHF.